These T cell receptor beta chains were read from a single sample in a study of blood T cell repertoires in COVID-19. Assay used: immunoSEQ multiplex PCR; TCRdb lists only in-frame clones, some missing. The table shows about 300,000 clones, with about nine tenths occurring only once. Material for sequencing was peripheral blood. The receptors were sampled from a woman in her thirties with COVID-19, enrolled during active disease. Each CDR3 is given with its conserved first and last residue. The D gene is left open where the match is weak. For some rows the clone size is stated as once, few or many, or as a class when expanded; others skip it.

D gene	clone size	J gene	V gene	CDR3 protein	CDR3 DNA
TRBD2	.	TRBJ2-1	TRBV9	CASSVGGRGGYNEQFF	TGTGCCAGCAGCGTAGGAGGGCGGGGGGGCTACAATGAGCAGTTCTTC
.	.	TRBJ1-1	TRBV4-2	CASSQDRAGELITEAFF	TGTGCCAGCAGCCAAGATAGGGCAGGGGAATTGATCACTGAAGCTTTCTTT
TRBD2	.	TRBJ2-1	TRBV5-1	CASSLVRGNLGRFF	TGCGCCAGCAGCTTGGTGCGGGGGAATCTGGGGCGGTTCTTC
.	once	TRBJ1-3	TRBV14	CASSPFSFPSGNTIYF	TGTGCCAGCAGCCCCTTTTCGTTCCCCTCTGGAAACACCATATATTTT
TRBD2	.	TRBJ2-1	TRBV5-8	CASSSLASPDNEQFF	TGTGCCAGCAGCTCACTAGCGTCCCCGGACAATGAGCAGTTCTTC
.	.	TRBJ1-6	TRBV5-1	CASHRGLLNSPLHF	TGCGCCAGCCATCGCGGGTTGCTCAATTCACCCCTCCACTTT
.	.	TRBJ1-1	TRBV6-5	CASTRGGEAFF	TGTGCCAGCACCCGAGGTGGGGAAGCTTTCTTT
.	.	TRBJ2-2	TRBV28	CASSYPDFNNSNTGELFF	TGTGCCAGCAGTTACCCGGACTTCAATAATTCGAACACCGGGGAGCTGTTTTTT
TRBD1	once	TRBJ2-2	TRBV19	CASRPPPGQATGELFF	TGTGCCAGTAGGCCCCCTCCCGGACAGGCCACCGGGGAGCTGTTTTTT
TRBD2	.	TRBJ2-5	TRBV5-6	CASSLKPGGYQETQYF	TGTGCCAGCAGCTTGAAGCCGGGGGGGTACCAAGAGACCCAGTACTTC
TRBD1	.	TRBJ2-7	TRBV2	CASSEGDRVGKQYF	TGTGCCAGCAGTGAGGGGGACAGGGTCGGCAAGCAGTACTTC
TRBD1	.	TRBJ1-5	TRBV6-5	CASSRLTGLNQPQHF	TGTGCCAGCAGTCGACTGACAGGGCTGAATCAGCCCCAGCATTTT
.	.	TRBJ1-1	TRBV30	CACQMGGYTEAFF	TGTGCCTGTCAAATGGGGGGGTACACTGAAGCTTTCTTT
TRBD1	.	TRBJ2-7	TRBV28	CASSFGTGWWDF	TGTGCCAGCAGTTTCGGGACAGGTTGGTGGGATTTC
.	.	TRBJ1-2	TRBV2	CASRGRVDYGYTF	TGTGCCAGCAGAGGCAGGGTCGACTATGGCTACACCTTC
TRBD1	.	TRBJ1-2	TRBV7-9	CASRGQGPGYTF	TGTGCCAGCAGAGGACAGGGCCCTGGCTACACCTTC
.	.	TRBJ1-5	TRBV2	CASSADSHRNQPQHF	TGTGCCAGCAGTGCGGACAGTCACCGCAATCAGCCCCAGCATTTT